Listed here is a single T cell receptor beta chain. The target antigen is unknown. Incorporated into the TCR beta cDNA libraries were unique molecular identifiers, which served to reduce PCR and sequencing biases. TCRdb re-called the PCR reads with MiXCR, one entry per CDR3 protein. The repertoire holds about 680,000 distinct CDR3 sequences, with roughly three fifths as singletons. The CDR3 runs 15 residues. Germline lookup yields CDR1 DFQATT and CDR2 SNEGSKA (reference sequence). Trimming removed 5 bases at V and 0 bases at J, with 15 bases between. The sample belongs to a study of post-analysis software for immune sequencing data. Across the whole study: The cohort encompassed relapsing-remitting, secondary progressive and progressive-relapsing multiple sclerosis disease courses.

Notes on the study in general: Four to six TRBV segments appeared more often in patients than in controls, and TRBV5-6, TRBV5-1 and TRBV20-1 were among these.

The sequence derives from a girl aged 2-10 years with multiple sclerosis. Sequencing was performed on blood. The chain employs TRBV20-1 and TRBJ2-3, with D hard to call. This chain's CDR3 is CSAAHQDSSTDTQYF. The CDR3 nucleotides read TGCAGTGCTGCCCACCAGGATTCTAGCACAGATACGCAGTATTTT.